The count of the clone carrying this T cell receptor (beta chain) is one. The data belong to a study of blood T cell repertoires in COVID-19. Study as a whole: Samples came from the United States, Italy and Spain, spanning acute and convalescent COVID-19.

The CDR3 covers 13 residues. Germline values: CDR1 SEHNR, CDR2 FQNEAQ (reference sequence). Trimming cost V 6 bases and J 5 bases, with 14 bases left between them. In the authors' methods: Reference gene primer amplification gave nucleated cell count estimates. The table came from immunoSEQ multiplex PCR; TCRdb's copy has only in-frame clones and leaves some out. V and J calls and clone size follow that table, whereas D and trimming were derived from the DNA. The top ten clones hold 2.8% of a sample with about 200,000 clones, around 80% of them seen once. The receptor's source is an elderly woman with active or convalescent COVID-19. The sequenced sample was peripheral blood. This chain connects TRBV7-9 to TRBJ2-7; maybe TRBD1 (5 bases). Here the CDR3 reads CASRSLTANEQYF. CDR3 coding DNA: TGTGCCAGCAGATCTTTGACAGCGAACGAGCAGTACTTC.